The source of this T cell receptor (beta chain) is a study of T cells after yellow fever vaccination. Study observations and caveats: High-abundance clonotypes from the bulk population could contaminate FACS-sorted repertoires. Boosting was followed by the reappearance of most primary-vaccination clones (around 95% CD4, 88% CD8).

V lost 1 base to trimming and J lost 10 bases; unmatched junction nucleotides: 10. Germline V gene sequence: CDR1 DFQATT, CDR2 SNEGSKA (reference sequence). The CDR3 length is 15 residues. This clonotype was counted at least ten times. Its antigen is still unknown. UMIs were added to TCR cDNA along with a universal primer site when it was made by 5'RACE template switching. One entry per CDR3 protein results from TCRdb running MiXCR on the 5' RACE reads. The sample lists 250,000 or so distinct CDR3 sequences, more than 3.5% occurring once. The chain has TRBV20-1 and TRBJ2-1; 10 nucleotides line up with TRBD2. The material sequenced was PBMCs, taken 15 days after the yellow fever booster vaccination. The clonotype was recovered from a young man who received the YFV17D yellow fever vaccine. In DNA form, the CDR3 reads TGCAGTGCTAGAGTCCCCCTAGCGGGGGCCCTAGAGCAGTTCTTC. It encodes CSARVPLAGALEQFF.